The 23 T cell receptor beta chains in this list originate from one sample, sequenced in a study of OX40 agonist ivuxolimab in advanced cancers. TCRdb's table, derived via immunoSEQ multiplex PCR, lists solely in-frame clones and lacks some. Of about 17,000 clones listed, 82% are singletons. The sequenced sample was CD4+ or CD8+ T cells sorted from blood, obtained in a trial of the OX40 agonist ivuxolimab. These receptors originate from an adult with an advanced solid tumor such as melanoma, head and neck, liver or kidney cancer.

The chain carries TRBV28 and TRBJ2-1; possibly TRBD2 for D (6 bases). The CDR3 totals 14 residues. Germline CDR1 is MDHEN and CDR2 is SYDVKM. The V end lost 8 bases, the J end lost 9 bases, and 20 bases lay between the germline ends. The CDR3 loop reads CASCTGTSLGEQFF. DNA for the CDR3: TGTGCCAGCTGCACCGGGACTTCTCTCGGTGAGCAGTTCTTC.

The chain uses TRBV7-9 and TRBJ2-7; 13 bases line up with TRBD2. CDR3 length equals 18 residues. Trimming cost V 5 bases and J 1 base; bases outside gene matches: 11. Germline CDR1 SEHNR, CDR2 FQNEAQ (reference sequence). The DNA for the CDR3 is TGTGCCAGCAGCGGGACTAGCGGGGAGTATCTCCGTTCCTACGAGCAGTACTTC. Its translation: CASSGTSGEYLRSYEQYF.

The chain uses TRBV6-1 and TRBJ1-2, with TRBD1 as a possible D gene (5 bases). Germline CDR1 is MNHNS and CDR2 is SASEGT. The V end lost 3 bases, the J end lost 4 bases, and 9 bases lay between the germline ends. This CDR3 spans 13 amino acids. CDR3 nucleotides: TGTGCCAGCAGTGACTGGAGGGGCTATGGCTACACCTTC. As protein: CASSDWRGYGYTF.

The chain carries TRBV14 and TRBJ1-2, with D perhaps TRBD1 (6 bases). The CDR3 loop spans 14 amino acids. The V end lost 3 bases, the J end lost 5 bases, and 13 bases lay between the germline ends. The germline V gene has CDR1 SGHDN and CDR2 FVKESK. The CDR3 sequence is CASSHETGAYGYTF. The CDR3 DNA follows: TGTGCCAGCAGCCATGAGACAGGAGCGTATGGCTACACCTTC.

The chain recombines TRBV27 with TRBJ2-7, with TRBD1 as a possible D gene (6 bases). Trimming pared 5 bases from V and 6 bases from J, leaving 14 bases between. CDR3 size: 13 residues. CDR1 is MNHEY and CDR2 is SMNVEV in the germline V gene (reference sequence). The CDR3 DNA is TGTGCCAGCAGTCCCACAGGGAGAGGCGAGCAGTACTTC. Protein: CASSPTGRGEQYF.

The CDR3 DNA reads as TGCGCCAGCAGCCAAGGCCTAGCGGGAGTAGCGGGGGCCAACGTCCTGACTTTC. This sequence encodes CASSQGLAGVAGANVLTF. The chain links TRBV4-1 to TRBJ2-6; 10 nucleotides line up with TRBD2. The CDR3 extends over 18 amino acids. With 1 base clipped from V and 4 bases from J, the junction kept 7 bases outside the gene matches. Germline V lookup: CDR1 MGHRA, CDR2 YSYEKL.

This chain uses TRBV19 with TRBJ1-2; possible D gene TRBD1, 5 bases. With 6 bases removed from V and 1 base from J, the gap between germline ends came to 12 bases. The germline V gene encodes CDR1 LNHDA and CDR2 SQIVND (reference sequence). CDR3 length equals 14 residues. CDR3 sequence reads: CASSSGTDNYGYTF. DNA of the CDR3: TGTGCCAGTAGCTCCGGGACCGATAACTATGGCTACACCTTC.

The V call is TRBV5-1, the J call TRBJ1-6; D is perhaps TRBD1 (5 bases). The germline V gene has CDR1 SGHRS and CDR2 YFSETQ. The ends were cut back, 5 bases at V and 7 bases at J, with 13 bases in the middle. This CDR3 is built from 14 residues. CDR3 sequence (DNA): TGCGCCAGCAGTTGGGACCGTCCAAATTCACCCCTCCACTTT. This encodes CASSWDRPNSPLHF. Full variable domain (remainder filled in from reference TRBV5-1 and TRBJ1-6): KAGVTQTPRYLIKTRGQQVTLSCSPISGHRSVSWYQQTPGQGLQFLFEYFSETQRNKGNFPGRFSGRQFSNSRSEMNVSTLELGDSALYLCASSWDRPNSPLHFGNGTRLTVT.

The CDR3 nucleotides are TGTGCCAGCAGTGAAGGTTGGGCAGGGGGTCCCAAAAACATTCAGTACTTC. It yields the protein CASSEGWAGGPKNIQYF. The chain uses TRBV2 and TRBJ2-4, with 7 nucleotides matching TRBD1. With 1 base clipped from V and 2 bases from J, the junction kept 8 bases outside the gene matches. Germline V gene lookup returns CDR1 SNHLY and CDR2 FYNNEI. The CDR3 has 17 amino acids.

This clone was recorded once. The V gene is TRBV28, the J gene TRBJ2-7; 12 nucleotides agree with TRBD2. Germline CDR1 reads MDHEN; CDR2 reads SYDVKM. This CDR3 contains 17 residues. J was trimmed by 2 bases and V by 3 bases; bases with no gene match: 8. DNA for the CDR3: TGTGCCAGCAGTTTGTACCTCGGACTAGCGGGGACCTACGAGCAGTACTTC. Translation: CASSLYLGLAGTYEQYF.

V is TRBV28 and J is TRBJ1-1; D uncertain. Trimming shortened V by 6 bases and J by 5 bases, and 13 bases separated the two germline ends. Germline CDR1 reads MDHEN; CDR2 reads SYDVKM. This CDR3 region has 13 residues. CDR3 sequence reads: CASRPGGGTEAFF. The CDR3 region has the DNA TGTGCCAGCAGACCAGGAGGCGGAACTGAAGCTTTCTTT.

The chain employs TRBV5-1 and TRBJ1-1; perhaps TRBD1 as D (6 bases). V lost 5 bases, J lost 3 bases, and 14 bases lay in between. The CDR3 extends over 14 amino acids. Germline values: CDR1 SGHRS, CDR2 YFSETQ. CDR3 amino acids: CASRGGAADTEAFF. CDR3 DNA sequence: TGCGCCAGCAGGGGGGGGGCCGCGGACACTGAAGCTTTCTTT.

The V call is TRBV5-4, the J call TRBJ2-7, with TRBD1 as a possible D gene (5 bases). Germline V gene data show CDR1 as SGHNT and CDR2 as YYREEE (reference sequence). This CDR3 spans 15 amino acids. Trimming shortened V by 0 bases and J by 0 bases, and 10 bases separated the two germline ends. The CDR3 DNA reads as TGTGCCAGCAGCTTGGCAGGGATTAGCTCCTACGAGCAGTACTTC. Amino acid sequence: CASSLAGISSYEQYF.

In this sample, this clone turned up a few times. This chain connects TRBV19 to TRBJ2-4; TRBD2 might be the D (5 bases). The CDR3 runs to 14 residues. V shed 3 bases and J shed 2 bases, with 8 bases lying between them. The germline gives CDR1 LNHDA, CDR2 SQIVND (reference sequence). The CDR3 DNA follows: TGTGCCAGTAGTATTGCCGGGACCAAAAACATTCAGTACTTC. It translates to CASSIAGTKNIQYF.

The chain employs TRBV5-1 and TRBJ1-2; 8 positions agree with TRBD1. Trimming removed 4 bases from V and 6 bases from J; junction bases left unmatched: 8. Germline CDR1 SGHRS, CDR2 YFSETQ. The CDR3 contains 14 residues. CDR3 protein: CASSQRTGIDGYTF. The CDR3 bases are TGCGCCAGCAGCCAGCGGACAGGGATCGATGGCTACACCTTC.

The V call is TRBV5-4, the J call TRBJ2-7; 13 positions agree with TRBD2. CDR3 length: 14 residues. Unmatched junction bases numbered 3, after V lost 3 bases and J lost 6 bases. The germline V gene has CDR1 SGHNT and CDR2 YYREEE (reference sequence). This CDR3 reads CASSSGLAGPEQYF. The CDR3 DNA reads as TGTGCCAGCAGCTCGGGACTAGCGGGACCCGAGCAGTACTTC.

The chain uses TRBV18 and TRBJ1-2; perhaps TRBD1 as D (5 bases). The CDR3 length is 14 residues. V dropped 0 bases and J dropped 8 bases, with 13 bases sitting between them. Germline-derived CDR1 and CDR2 are KGHSH and LQKENI. The CDR3 sequence: CASSPPDGGEGYTF. The CDR3 coding sequence is TGTGCCAGCTCACCACCGGATGGGGGTGAAGGCTACACCTTC.

The genes are TRBV5-1 and TRBJ2-1; unclear D gene. The CDR3 is 13 amino acids. V was pared by 4 bases and J by 1 base, with 6 bases between. Germline loops: CDR1 SGHRS, CDR2 YFSETQ. CDR3 loop: CASSVASYNEQFF. CDR3 DNA: TGCGCCAGCAGCGTCGCGTCCTACAATGAGCAGTTCTTC.

The chain links TRBV5-1 to TRBJ2-2; 15 nucleotides match TRBD2. This CDR3 contains 19 residues. The V gene's germline CDR1 is SGHRS and CDR2 YFSETQ. With V trimmed by 6 bases and J by 0 bases, 9 bases remained unmatched. CDR3 sequence: CASIPGGLAGGSNTGELFF. In DNA form, the CDR3 reads TGCGCCAGCATCCCGGGGGGACTAGCGGGAGGTTCGAACACCGGGGAGCTGTTTTTT.

The rearrangement joins TRBV29-1 to TRBJ2-5, with TRBD1 identical over 9 bases. The DNA end lines up better with TRBJ2-7; the J call may be wrong. The CDR3 runs 16 residues. Germline lookup yields CDR1 SQVTM and CDR2 ANQGSEA. CDR3 sequence: CSVLRAGTGGRDEQYF. In nucleotides, the CDR3 is TGCAGCGTTCTCAGGGCAGGAACAGGGGGCAGAGACGAGCAGTACTTC.

The gene calls are TRBV13 and TRBJ2-7; D is unclear. The CDR3 runs to 13 residues. Germline values: CDR1 PRHDT, CDR2 FYEKMQ (reference sequence). V was clipped by 2 bases and J by 6 bases, with 11 bases between them. The CDR3 protein is CASSLKGLGEQYF. The CDR3 bases are TGTGCCAGCAGCTTAAAAGGGTTGGGCGAGCAGTACTTC.

This clone showed up just once. This chain joins TRBV28 and TRBJ2-3; tentative D call: TRBD2 (6 bases). The CDR3 is 16 residues long. Trimming removed 4 bases from V and 0 bases from J, with 14 bases in between. Germline lookup yields CDR1 MDHEN and CDR2 SYDVKM. CDR3 nucleotide sequence: TGTGCCAGCAGTTCTTCCGGGACTGGAAGCACAGATACGCAGTATTTT. This gives the protein CASSSSGTGSTDTQYF.

This clone was recorded only once. The chain couples TRBV5-8 to TRBJ2-2; either TRBD1 or TRBD2 may supply D (6 bases each). The CDR3 is 12 amino acids. Germline V CDR1 and CDR2: SGHTS, YDEGEE. The V and J ends lost 4 bases and 6 bases respectively, with 7 bases between them. The CDR3 region has the DNA TGTGCCAGCAGCCGGGGGCCCGGGGAGCTGTTTTTT. This sequence encodes CASSRGPGELFF.